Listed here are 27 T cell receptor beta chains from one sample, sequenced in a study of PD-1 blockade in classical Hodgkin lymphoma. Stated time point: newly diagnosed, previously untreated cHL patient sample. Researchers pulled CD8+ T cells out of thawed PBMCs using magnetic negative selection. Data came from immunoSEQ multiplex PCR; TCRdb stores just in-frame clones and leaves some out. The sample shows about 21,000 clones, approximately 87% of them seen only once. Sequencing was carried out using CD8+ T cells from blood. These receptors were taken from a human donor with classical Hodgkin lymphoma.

CDR3 coding DNA: TGTGCCAGCAGCGTTATACAGGGGGCCGCTAGGGGCGAGCAGTTCTTC. Its protein is CASSVIQGAARGEQFF. V gene TRBV7-3 combines with J gene TRBJ2-1; 9 bases are a match to TRBD1. Germline V CDR1 and CDR2: SGHTA, FQGTGA. The CDR3 loop spans 16 amino acids. The V and J ends lost 5 bases and 10 bases, in that order; junction bases with no gene match: 15.

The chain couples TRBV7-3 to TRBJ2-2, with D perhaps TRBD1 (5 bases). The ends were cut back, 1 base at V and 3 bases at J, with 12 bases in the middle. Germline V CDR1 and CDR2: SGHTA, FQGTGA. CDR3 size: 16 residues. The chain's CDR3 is CASSLSGRDYTGELFF. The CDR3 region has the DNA TGTGCCAGCAGCTTAAGTGGCAGGGATTACACCGGGGAGCTGTTTTTT.

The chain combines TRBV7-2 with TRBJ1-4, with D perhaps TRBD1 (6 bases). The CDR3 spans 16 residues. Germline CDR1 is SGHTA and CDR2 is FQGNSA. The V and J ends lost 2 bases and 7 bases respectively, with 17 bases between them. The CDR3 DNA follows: TGTGCCAGCAGCTTAAGGGGGAAACAGACGGCTGAAAAACTGTTTTTT. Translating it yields CASSLRGKQTAEKLFF.

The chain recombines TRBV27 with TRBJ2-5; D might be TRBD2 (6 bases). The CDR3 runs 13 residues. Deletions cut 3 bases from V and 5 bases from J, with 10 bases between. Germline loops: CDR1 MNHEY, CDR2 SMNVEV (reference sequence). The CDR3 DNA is TGTGCCAGCAGTTTTCAGGCGGGGGAGACCCAGTACTTC. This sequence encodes CASSFQAGETQYF.

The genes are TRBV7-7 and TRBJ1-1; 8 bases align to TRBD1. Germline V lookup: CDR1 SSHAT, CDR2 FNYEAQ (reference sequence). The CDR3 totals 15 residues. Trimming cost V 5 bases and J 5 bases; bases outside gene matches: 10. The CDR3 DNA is TGTGCCAGCAGCCCCCTCACAGGGGGAAGGACTGAAGCTTTCTTT. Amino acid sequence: CASSPLTGGRTEAFF.

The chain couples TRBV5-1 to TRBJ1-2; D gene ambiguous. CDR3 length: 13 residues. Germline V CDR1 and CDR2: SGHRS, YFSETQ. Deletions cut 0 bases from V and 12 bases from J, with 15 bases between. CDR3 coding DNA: TGCGCCAGCAGCTTGGGTCCGGGAGCCCTAAACACCTTC. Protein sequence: CASSLGPGALNTF. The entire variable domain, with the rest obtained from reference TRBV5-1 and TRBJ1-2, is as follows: KAGVTQTPRYLIKTRGQQVTLSCSPISGHRSVSWYQQTPGQGLQFLFEYFSETQRNKGNFPGRFSGRQFSNSRSEMNVSTLELGDSALYLCASSLGPGALNTFGSGTRLTVV.

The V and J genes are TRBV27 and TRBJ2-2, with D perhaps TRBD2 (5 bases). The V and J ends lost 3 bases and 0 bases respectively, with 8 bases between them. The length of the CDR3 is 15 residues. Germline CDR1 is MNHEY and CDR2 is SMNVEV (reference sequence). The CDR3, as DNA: TGTGCCAGCAGTTTTGGGAGCCCGAACACCGGGGAGCTGTTTTTT. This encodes CASSFGSPNTGELFF.

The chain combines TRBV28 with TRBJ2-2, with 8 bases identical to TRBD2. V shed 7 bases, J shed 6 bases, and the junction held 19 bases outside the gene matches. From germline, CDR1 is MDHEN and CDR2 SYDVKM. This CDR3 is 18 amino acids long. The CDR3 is CASTPGFGAGEFAGELFF. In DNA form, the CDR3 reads TGTGCCAGCACCCCGGGGTTTGGAGCGGGAGAATTCGCCGGGGAGCTGTTTTTT.

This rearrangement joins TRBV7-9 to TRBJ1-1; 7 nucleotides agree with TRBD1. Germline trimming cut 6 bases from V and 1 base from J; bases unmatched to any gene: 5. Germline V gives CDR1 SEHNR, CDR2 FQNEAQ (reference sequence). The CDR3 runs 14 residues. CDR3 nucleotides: TGTGCCAGCAGAGAACAGGGGCGGAACACTGAAGCTTTCTTT. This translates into CASREQGRNTEAFF.

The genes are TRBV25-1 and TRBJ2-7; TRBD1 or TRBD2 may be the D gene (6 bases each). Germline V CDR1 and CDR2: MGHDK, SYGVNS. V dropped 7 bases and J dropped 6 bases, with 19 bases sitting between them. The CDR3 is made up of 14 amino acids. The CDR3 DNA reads TGTGCCAGCACCGGAGGGTTCAGGGGTATCGAGCAGTACTTC. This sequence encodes CASTGGFRGIEQYF.

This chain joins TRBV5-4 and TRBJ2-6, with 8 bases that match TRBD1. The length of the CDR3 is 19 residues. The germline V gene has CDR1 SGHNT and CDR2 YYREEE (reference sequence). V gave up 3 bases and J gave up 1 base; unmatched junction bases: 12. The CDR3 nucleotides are TGTGCCAGCAGCTCTATAAAAGACAGGGGAGCTTCTGGGGCCAACGTCCTGACTTTC. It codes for CASSSIKDRGASGANVLTF.

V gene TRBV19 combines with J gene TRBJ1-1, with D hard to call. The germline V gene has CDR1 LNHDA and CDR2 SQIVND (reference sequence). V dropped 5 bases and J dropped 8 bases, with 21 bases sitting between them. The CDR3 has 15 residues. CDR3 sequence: CASSFERVLGGEAFF. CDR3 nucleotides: TGTGCCAGTAGTTTCGAACGGGTCTTAGGAGGCGAAGCTTTCTTT.

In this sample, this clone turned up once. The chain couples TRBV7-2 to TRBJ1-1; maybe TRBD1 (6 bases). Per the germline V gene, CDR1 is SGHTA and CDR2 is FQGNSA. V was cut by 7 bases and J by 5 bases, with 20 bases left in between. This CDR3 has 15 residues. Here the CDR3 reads CASTPPGTRKTEAFF. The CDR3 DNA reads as TGTGCCAGCACCCCACCCGGGACACGGAAGACTGAAGCTTTCTTT.

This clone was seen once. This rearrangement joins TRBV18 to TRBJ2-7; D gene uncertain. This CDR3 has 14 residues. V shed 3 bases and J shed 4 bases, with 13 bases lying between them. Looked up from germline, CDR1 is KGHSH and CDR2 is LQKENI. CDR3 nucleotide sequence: TGTGCCAGCTCACCGGGCGGCAGGAGATACGAGCAGTACTTC. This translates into CASSPGGRRYEQYF.

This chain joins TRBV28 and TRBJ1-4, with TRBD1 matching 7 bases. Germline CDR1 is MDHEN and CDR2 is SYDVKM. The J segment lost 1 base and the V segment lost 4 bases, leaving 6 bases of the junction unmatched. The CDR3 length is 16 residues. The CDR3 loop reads CASSSIDRVTNEKLFF. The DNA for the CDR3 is TGTGCCAGCAGTTCCATTGACAGGGTAACTAATGAAAAACTGTTTTTT.

In DNA, the CDR3 is TGTGCCAGCAGCTTAAGGCTAGCGGGGGACGCCTACAATGAGCAGTTCTTC. It encodes CASSLRLAGDAYNEQFF. This chain uses TRBV7-8 with TRBJ2-1; TRBD2 aligns across 10 bases. CDR1 is SGHVS and CDR2 is FQNEAQ in the germline V gene. V was clipped by 2 bases and J by 2 bases; unmatched bases: 6. There are 17 residues in the CDR3.

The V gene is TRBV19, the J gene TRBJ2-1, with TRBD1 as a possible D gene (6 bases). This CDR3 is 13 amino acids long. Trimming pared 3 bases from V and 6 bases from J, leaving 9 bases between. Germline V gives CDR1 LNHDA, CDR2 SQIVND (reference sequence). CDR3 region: CASSIRGGNEQFF. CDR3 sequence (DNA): TGTGCCAGTAGTATTCGAGGGGGCAATGAGCAGTTCTTC.

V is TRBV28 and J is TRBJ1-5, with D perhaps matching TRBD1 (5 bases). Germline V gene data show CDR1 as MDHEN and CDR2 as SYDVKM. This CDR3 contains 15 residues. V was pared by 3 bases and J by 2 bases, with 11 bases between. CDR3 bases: TGTGCCAGCAGTTTGGGGACTCTTCGCAATCAGCCCCAGCATTTT. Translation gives CASSLGTLRNQPQHF.

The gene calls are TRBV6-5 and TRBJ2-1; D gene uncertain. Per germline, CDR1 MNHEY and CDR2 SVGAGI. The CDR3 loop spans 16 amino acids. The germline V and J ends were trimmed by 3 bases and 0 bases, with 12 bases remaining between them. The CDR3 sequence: CASSYKVFVSYNEQFF. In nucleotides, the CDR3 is TGTGCCAGCAGTTATAAGGTATTTGTCTCCTACAATGAGCAGTTCTTC.

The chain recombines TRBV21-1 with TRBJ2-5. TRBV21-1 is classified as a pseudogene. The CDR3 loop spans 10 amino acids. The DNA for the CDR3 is TGTGCCAGCAGCGAAGAGACCCAGTACTTC. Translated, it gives CASSEETQYF.

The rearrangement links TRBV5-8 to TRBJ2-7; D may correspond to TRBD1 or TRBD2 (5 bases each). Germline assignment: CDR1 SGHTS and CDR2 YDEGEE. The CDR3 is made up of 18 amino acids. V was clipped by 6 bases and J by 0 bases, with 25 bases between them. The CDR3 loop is CASNGEVLGRVLSYEQYF. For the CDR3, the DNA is TGTGCCAGCAACGGTGAGGTATTGGGGCGGGTACTCTCCTACGAGCAGTACTTC.

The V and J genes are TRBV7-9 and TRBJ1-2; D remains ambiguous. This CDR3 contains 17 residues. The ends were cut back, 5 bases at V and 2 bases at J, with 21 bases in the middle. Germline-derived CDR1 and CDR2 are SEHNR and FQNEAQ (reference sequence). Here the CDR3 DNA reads TGTGCCAGCAGCGATTATCTCATAGGGAAGGAAAACTATGGCTACACCTTC. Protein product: CASSDYLIGKENYGYTF.

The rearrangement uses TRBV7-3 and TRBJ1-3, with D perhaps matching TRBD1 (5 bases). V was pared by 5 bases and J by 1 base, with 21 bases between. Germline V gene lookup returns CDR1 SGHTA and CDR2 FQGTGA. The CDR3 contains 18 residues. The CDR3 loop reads CASSVSGEWAISGNTIYF. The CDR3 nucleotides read TGTGCCAGCAGCGTTTCGGGGGAATGGGCGATATCTGGAAACACCATATATTTT.

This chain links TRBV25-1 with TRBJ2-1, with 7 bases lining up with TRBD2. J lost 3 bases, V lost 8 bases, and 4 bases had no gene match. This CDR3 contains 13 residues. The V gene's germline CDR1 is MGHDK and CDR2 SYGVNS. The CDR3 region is CASGGDRYNEQFF. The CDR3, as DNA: TGTGCCAGCGGGGGGGACCGCTACAATGAGCAGTTCTTC.

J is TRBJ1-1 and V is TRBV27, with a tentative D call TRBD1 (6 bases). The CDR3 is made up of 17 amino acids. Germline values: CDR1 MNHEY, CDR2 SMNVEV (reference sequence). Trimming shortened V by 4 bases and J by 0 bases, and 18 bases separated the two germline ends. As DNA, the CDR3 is TGTGCCAGCAGTTCAAAAAACATGGGGACACTGAACACTGAAGCTTTCTTT. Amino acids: CASSSKNMGTLNTEAFF.

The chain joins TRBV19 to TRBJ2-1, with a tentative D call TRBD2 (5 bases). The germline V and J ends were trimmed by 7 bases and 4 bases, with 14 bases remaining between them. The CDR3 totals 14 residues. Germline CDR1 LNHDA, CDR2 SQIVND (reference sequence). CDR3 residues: CASTPGGSYNEQFF. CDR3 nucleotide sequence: TGTGCCAGTACCCCCGGAGGTTCTTACAATGAGCAGTTCTTC.

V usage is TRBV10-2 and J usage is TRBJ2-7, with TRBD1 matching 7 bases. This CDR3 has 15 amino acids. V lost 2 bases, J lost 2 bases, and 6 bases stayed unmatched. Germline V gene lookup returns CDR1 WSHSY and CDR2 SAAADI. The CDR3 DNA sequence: TGCGCCAGCAGTGAGCTTGGGGACAGCACCTACGAGCAGTACTTC. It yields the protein CASSELGDSTYEQYF.